This is a list of T cell receptor beta chains from one sample in a study of follicular helper T cells after annual influenza vaccination. This table comes from immunoSEQ multiplex PCR, and its TCRdb copy is limited to in-frame clones, with some not included. The profile shows several thousand clones, over 80% of them singletons. Here the sequenced sample was CXCR5+ CD38- circulating T follicular helper cells from blood, taken 7 days after influenza vaccination. These receptors came from an adult who received the influenza vaccine. The CDR3 runs from the conserved cysteine through the conserved F or W. Each record gives: J gene, clone size, V gene, CDR3 protein. Clone size is shown for a subset of rows, as once, few, many or a class of expanded clone.

TRBJ1-5 | few | TRBV30 | CAWSIDGDQPQHF
TRBJ1-1 | . | TRBV7-2 | CASSLAWDTEAFF
TRBJ1-2 | few | TRBV7-9 | CASTTYPTGAITF
TRBJ1-5 | . | TRBV18 | CASSPGNNQPQHF
TRBJ2-5 | . | TRBV5-1 | CATQPGTGSETQYF
TRBJ1-6 | . | TRBV27 | CASSPGVPLHF
TRBJ2-1 | . | TRBV6-1 | CASPCNEQFF
TRBJ1-1 | once | TRBV6-6 | CASRPQVGSMNTEAFF
TRBJ2-5 | . | TRBV7-3 | CASSFIPGGLETQYF
TRBJ2-1 | . | TRBV18 | CASSEGQSYNEQFF
TRBJ2-3 | . | TRBV7-9 | CASSFPTDTQYF
TRBJ2-7 | . | TRBV28 | CASSLKVGYEQYF
TRBJ2-1 | . | TRBV7-2 | CASTWTRPFYNEQFF
TRBJ1-1 | . | TRBV4-2 | CASSLHRLTEAFF
TRBJ2-1 | . | TRBV18 | CASSTGQGGLNEQFF
TRBJ2-7 | . | TRBV5-6 | CASSSFSGQGSYEQYF
TRBJ2-3 | . | TRBV29-1 | CSAGRLAGGSTDTQYF
TRBJ2-7 | . | TRBV2 | CASRYRLAGSSYEQYF
TRBJ2-3 | . | TRBV23-1 | CASSQGHSGTIDTQYF
TRBJ2-4 | . | TRBV15 | CATSRGAKNIQYF
TRBJ2-5 | . | TRBV7-9 | CASSLGLAGDSETQYF
TRBJ1-2 | . | TRBV2 | CASSPQGTVAYGYTF
TRBJ2-7 | . | TRBV5-1 | CASSLGTNEAYEQYF
TRBJ2-5 | . | TRBV19 | CASSIRQGATETQYF
TRBJ1-1 | . | TRBV2 | CASSEAQFRASEAFF
TRBJ1-1 | . | TRBV4-1 | CASSQDPDKGAPAFF
TRBJ1-2 | . | TRBV19 | CASSIGQGVSGYGYTF
TRBJ2-5 | . | TRBV5-1 | CASYSGRTSGVQETQYF
TRBJ1-5 | . | TRBV6-6 | CASSQRGDGQPQHF
TRBJ2-1 | . | TRBV18 | CASSPLPGRPGMNEQFF
TRBJ1-5 | . | TRBV28 | CASSPTGRGDQPQHF
TRBJ2-7 | few | TRBV11-3 | CASSPRGTYEQYF
TRBJ2-7 | once | TRBV19 | CASSIGTSYEQYF
TRBJ1-4 | once | TRBV29-1 | CSAFTMGEKLFF
TRBJ1-3 | . | TRBV19 | CASTRRTGIGNTIYF
TRBJ2-7 | . | TRBV7-8 | CASSPGLAGSTTIYEQYF
TRBJ2-1 | . | TRBV6-1 | CASSQDRGRNEQFF
TRBJ2-1 | . | TRBV19 | CASSMGLFGEQFF
TRBJ1-6 | once | TRBV30 | CAWDVGYNSPLHF
TRBJ1-4 | few | TRBV19 | CASSPGRLNEKLFF
TRBJ1-1 | . | TRBV6-1 | CASSEQGAREAFF
TRBJ2-3 | . | TRBV19 | CASSRDTPTDTQYF
TRBJ2-3 | . | TRBV2 | CASSEGQTVTDTQYF
TRBJ2-5 | . | TRBV30 | CAWSYTGGKKETQYF
TRBJ1-5 | . | TRBV18 | CASSPDRSNQPQHF
TRBJ2-5 | once | TRBV15 | CATSRDFGFQETQYF
TRBJ2-1 | . | TRBV11-3 | CASSLGDTYNEQFF